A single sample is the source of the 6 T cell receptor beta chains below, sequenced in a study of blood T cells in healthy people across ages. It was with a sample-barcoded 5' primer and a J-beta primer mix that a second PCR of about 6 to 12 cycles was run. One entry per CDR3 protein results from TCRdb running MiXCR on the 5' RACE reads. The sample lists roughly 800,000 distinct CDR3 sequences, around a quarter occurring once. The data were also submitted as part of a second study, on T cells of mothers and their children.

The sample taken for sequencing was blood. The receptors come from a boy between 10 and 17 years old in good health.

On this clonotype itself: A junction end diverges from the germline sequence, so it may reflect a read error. The CDR3 DNA reads as TGTGCCAGCAGATCTACCGGGACAGCGAGTTTT. This gives the protein CASRSTGTASF. V and J are TRBV11-3 and TRBJ1-4; 7 bases align to TRBD1. The V gene's germline CDR1 is SGHNT and CDR2 YENEEA. The CDR3 totals 11 residues.

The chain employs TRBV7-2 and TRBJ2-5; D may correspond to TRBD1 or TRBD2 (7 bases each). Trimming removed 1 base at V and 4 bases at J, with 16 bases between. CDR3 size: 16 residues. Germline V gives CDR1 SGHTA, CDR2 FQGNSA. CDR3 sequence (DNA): TGTGCCAGCAGCTTAGGAGGCAGGGGGAGGGGAGAGACCCAGTACTTC. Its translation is CASSLGGRGRGETQYF.

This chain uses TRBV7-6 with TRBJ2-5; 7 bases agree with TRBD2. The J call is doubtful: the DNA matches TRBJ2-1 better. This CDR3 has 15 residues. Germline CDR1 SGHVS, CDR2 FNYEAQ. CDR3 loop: CATKQGSGTINEQFF. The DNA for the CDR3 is TGTGCCACCAAGCAGGGATCCGGGACTATCAATGAGCAGTTCTTC.

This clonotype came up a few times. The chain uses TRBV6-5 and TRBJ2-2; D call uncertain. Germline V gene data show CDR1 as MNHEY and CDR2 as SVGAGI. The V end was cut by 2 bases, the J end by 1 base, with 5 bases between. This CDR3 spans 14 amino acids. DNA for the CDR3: TGTGCCAGCAGTTACGGGCTGAACACCGGGGAGCTGTTTTTT. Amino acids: CASSYGLNTGELFF.

The CDR3 is CASTDRAPYEQYF. DNA for the CDR3: TGTGCCAGCACCGACAGGGCTCCCTACGAGCAGTACTTC. The chain is built from TRBV6-6 and TRBJ2-5; 7 nucleotides match TRBD1. The J call is doubtful: the DNA matches TRBJ2-7 better. Per germline, CDR1 MNHNY and CDR2 SVGAGI (reference sequence). The length of the CDR3 is 13 residues.

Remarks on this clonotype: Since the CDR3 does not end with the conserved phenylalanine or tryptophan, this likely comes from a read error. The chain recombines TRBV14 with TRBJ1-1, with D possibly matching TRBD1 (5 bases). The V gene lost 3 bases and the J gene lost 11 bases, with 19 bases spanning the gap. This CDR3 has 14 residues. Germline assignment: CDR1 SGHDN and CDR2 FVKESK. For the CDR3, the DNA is TGTGCCAGCAGCCATCAGCGAGTTAGGACAAAGGCTTTCCTT. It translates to CASSHQRVRTKAFL.